Below are 7 T cell receptor beta chains sequenced from a single sample in a study of blood T cells in healthy people across ages. PCR was performed a second time for about 7 to 12 cycles using a sample-barcoded 5' primer and a J-beta primer mix. From the 5' RACE reads, TCRdb called clonotypes with MiXCR, one entry per CDR3 protein. In the table there are some 710,000 distinct CDR3 sequences, about 42% of which are singletons. The specimen sequenced was blood. Receptors originate from a man older than 75 in good health.

The chain recombines TRBV2 with TRBJ1-6; D call uncertain. Germline assignment: CDR1 SNHLY and CDR2 FYNNEI. CDR3 length: 16 residues. Trimming stripped 8 bases from V and 1 base from J, with 15 bases between. The CDR3 bases are TGTGCCAGCTGGGGAGCCCCTGGGTCCTATAATTCACCCCTCCACTTT. This sequence encodes CASWGAPGSYNSPLHF.

The J gene is TRBJ2-3, the V gene TRBV2; 10 bases line up with TRBD2. V lost 6 bases and J lost 3; bases outside the gene matches: 3. This CDR3 comprises 14 residues. CDR1 SNHLY and CDR2 FYNNEI come from the germline V gene. CDR3 nucleotides: TGTGCCAGCAGCCTAGCGGGAGAGACAGATACGCAGTATTTT. This encodes CASSLAGETDTQYF.

The chain links TRBV4-2 to TRBJ1-2; D possibly corresponds to TRBD1 (5 bases). This CDR3 is built from 15 residues. Germline CDR1 and CDR2: LGHNA and YNFKEQ. The V end lost 1 base, the J end lost 5 bases, and 14 bases lay between the germline ends. CDR3 residues: CASSQGGASYYGYTF. The CDR3 DNA is TGTGCCAGCAGCCAAGGCGGGGCGTCTTATTATGGCTACACCTTC.

On this clonotype itself: A junction end diverges from the germline sequence, so it may reflect a read error. For the CDR3, the DNA is TGCGCCCGCAGTGAGTCGGCCCAGCCCCAAGCCGAGCAGTACTTC. Protein sequence: CARSESAQPQAEQYF. V and J are TRBV10-1 and TRBJ2-5, with unresolved D. The DNA end lines up better with TRBJ2-7; the J call may be wrong. The CDR3 length is 15 residues. CDR1 is WNHNN and CDR2 is SYGVQD in the germline V gene (reference sequence).

Comment on this clonotype: This could be a read error, since a much larger clone is one nucleotide away. The genes are TRBV29-1 and TRBJ2-6; D is unclear. Germline V gene sequence: CDR1 SQVTM, CDR2 ANQGSEA. The CDR3 sequence is 13 residues long. Trimming shortened V by 0 bases and J by 4 bases, and 4 bases separated the two germline ends. DNA of the CDR3: TGCAGCGTTGAAGAGCGGGGGGCCAACGTCCTGACTTTC. As protein: CSVEERGANVLTF.

This clonotype was seen many times. The chain has TRBV6-2 or TRBV6-3 and TRBJ2-1; D is unresolved. Looked up from germline, CDR1 is MNHEY and CDR2 is SVGEGT. V lost 4 bases, J lost 0 bases, and 13 bases lay in between. The CDR3 spans 16 residues. CDR3 DNA sequence: TGTGCCAGCAGTTTCAACCCGCCGAGCTCCTACAATGAGCAGTTCTTC. It codes for CASSFNPPSSYNEQFF.

The rearrangement joins TRBV9 to TRBJ2-5; 7 bases agree with TRBD2. V was clipped by 0 bases and J by 5 bases; unmatched bases: 10. The germline CDR1 and CDR2 sequences are SGDLS and YYNGEE. The CDR3 runs to 16 residues. This CDR3 is CASSVVVGGESETQYF. In nucleotides, the CDR3 is TGTGCCAGCAGCGTAGTGGTGGGAGGGGAGTCGGAGACCCAGTACTTC.